Detailed here is one TCR beta chain. Its antigen remains unknown. Among the donors, all were Caucasian adults who lived in Nashville, Tennessee. These data originate in a study of shared clonotypes between healthy human individuals. Replicate PCRs run on sorted subsets employed approximately 200 ng DNA, approximately 30,000 T cell genomes. Libraries were prepared by immunoSEQ multiplex PCR; TCRdb keeps only in-frame clonotypes and omits some of them. Of roughly 700,000 clones listed, about 90% are singletons. Notes on the study in general: Only blood underwent sampling, and tissue repertoires likely differ.

The receptor's source is a man aged 18 to 30 in good health. Some clones in this sample may be carry-over from other donors' samples. The sequencing input was memory CD8+ T cells from PBMCs. The subset here: CD45RO+ cells pooled with CCR7-negative TemRA cells.

CDR3 region: CASSLLSSTNYGYTF. DNA of the CDR3: TGTGCCAGCAGTTTACTGAGTAGCACTAACTATGGCTACACCTTC. The chain links TRBV27 to TRBJ1-2; D gene unclear. This CDR3 has 15 amino acids. V lost 2 bases, J lost 0 bases, and 10 bases lay in between. The germline CDR1 and CDR2 sequences are MNHEY and SMNVEV (reference sequence).